These 28 T cell receptor beta chains originate from one sample sequenced in a study of cytomegalovirus exposure and HLA in healthy donors. Use of 60 Vbeta and 13 Jbeta primers characterized the PCR. Data came from immunoSEQ multiplex PCR; TCRdb stores just in-frame clones and leaves some out. Of some 96,000 clones in the sample, 65% to 85% were seen once. Sequencing used PBMCs. The receptors come from a woman aged 55-75 years in good health and CMV-seropositive.

This clone was recorded once. The rearrangement uses TRBV27 and TRBJ2-1, with D hard to call. Germline-derived CDR1 and CDR2 are MNHEY and SMNVEV (reference sequence). CDR3 length equals 14 residues. Trimming removed 2 bases from V and 9 bases from J, with 14 bases in between. CDR3 sequence reads: CASSLMSSGSEQFF. In DNA form, the CDR3 reads TGTGCCAGCAGTTTAATGAGTTCAGGTAGTGAGCAGTTCTTC.

The V gene is TRBV10-2, the J gene TRBJ2-6, with D perhaps matching TRBD1 (6 bases). Trimming took off 5 bases at V and 7 bases at J, with 24 bases between the two ends. Per germline, CDR1 WSHSY and CDR2 SAAADI. The CDR3 runs 18 residues. CDR3 nucleotide sequence: TGCGCCAGCAGTCCCCAGGGGCGCGTACTACTTCCCGCCAACGTCCTGACTTTC. It translates to CASSPQGRVLLPANVLTF.

V gene TRBV27 combines with J gene TRBJ2-3; 9 positions agree with TRBD1. The CDR3 is made up of 15 amino acids. J gave up 2 bases and V 4 bases, and 4 bases lay outside the gene matches. Germline V CDR1 and CDR2: MNHEY, SMNVEV (reference sequence). The CDR3 sequence is CASSSGDRVTDTQYF. CDR3 sequence (DNA): TGTGCCAGCAGTTCTGGGGACAGGGTCACAGATACGCAGTATTTT.

This clone was picked up a small number of times. The chain recombines TRBV6-1 with TRBJ1-1; possibly TRBD1 for D (6 bases). This CDR3 is 14 amino acids long. Looked up from germline, CDR1 is MNHNS and CDR2 is SASEGT. With 6 bases removed from V and 2 bases from J, the gap between germline ends came to 13 bases. CDR3 sequence (DNA): TGTGCCAGCAGCCAGGGGTCAGGAAACACTGAAGCTTTCTTT. Translated: CASSQGSGNTEAFF.

The chain joins TRBV19 to TRBJ2-2; weak D call: TRBD2 (5 bases). The V and J ends lost 6 bases and 0 bases respectively, with 14 bases between them. This CDR3 comprises 16 residues. The V gene's germline CDR1 is LNHDA and CDR2 SQIVND (reference sequence). CDR3 amino acids: CASRTWTGTNTGELFF. The DNA for the CDR3 is TGTGCCAGTAGAACCTGGACTGGAACGAACACCGGGGAGCTGTTTTTT.

In regard to this clone: The junction shows a germline mismatch at one end, possibly a read error. The V gene is TRBV7-9, the J gene TRBJ2-7; D is uncertain. Germline V lookup: CDR1 SEHNR, CDR2 FQNEAQ (reference sequence). CDR3 length: 16 residues. The CDR3 loop reads CSSSSNSNTPLYEQYF. The CDR3 region has the DNA TGTTCCAGCAGCTCCAACTCGAATACCCCCCTCTACGAGCAGTACTTC. Full variable domain (rest looked up from reference TRBV7-9 and TRBJ2-7): DTGVSQNPRHKITKRGQNVTFRCDPISEHNRLYWYRQTLGQGPEFLTYFQNEAQLEKSRLLSDRFSAERPKGSFSTLEIQRTEQGDSAMYLCSSSSNSNTPLYEQYFGPGTRLTVT.

The sample holds a few counts of this clone. The chain links TRBV6-1 to TRBJ1-1, with 7 bases lining up with TRBD1. The CDR3 is 13 amino acids. Germline assignment: CDR1 MNHNS and CDR2 SASEGT. Losses at the gene ends were 2 bases for V and 5 bases for J; bases not matched to a gene: 2. The CDR3 loop reads CASSERGLTEAFF. As DNA, the CDR3 is TGTGCCAGCAGTGAAAGGGGGCTGACTGAAGCTTTCTTT.

The chain recombines TRBV7-9 with TRBJ2-2; 9 bases line up with TRBD1. V gave up 10 bases and J gave up 4 bases; unmatched junction bases: 7. The CDR3 totals 14 residues. The germline gives CDR1 SEHNR, CDR2 FQNEAQ (reference sequence). The DNA for the CDR3 is TGTGCCATGAGACAGGGGGATGGCACCGGGGAGCTGTTTTTT. Protein sequence: CAMRQGDGTGELFF. Based on the CDR3 plus reference TRBV7-9 and TRBJ2-2, the full variable domain is DTGVSQNPRHKITKRGQNVTFRCDPISEHNRLYWYRQTLGQGPEFLTYFQNEAQLEKSRLLSDRFSAERPKGSFSTLEIQRTEQGDSAMYLCAMRQGDGTGELFFGEGSRLTVL.

The genes are TRBV5-8 and TRBJ2-3; D is unclear. Germline V gene data show CDR1 as SGHTS and CDR2 as YDEGEE. V lost 4 bases and J 2 bases, leaving 8 bases between the germline ends. The length of the CDR3 is 13 residues. The chain's CDR3 is CASSLSYTDTQYF. The CDR3 bases are TGTGCCAGCAGCCTTAGTTACACAGATACGCAGTATTTT.

This sequence joins TRBV28 and TRBJ1-4; tentatively, D is TRBD1 (6 bases). Germline CDR1 and CDR2: MDHEN and SYDVKM. The CDR3 extends over 14 amino acids. V lost 6 bases and J 2 bases, leaving 10 bases between the germline ends. The CDR3 region has the DNA TGTGCCAGCAGAGATACAGGGACTAATGAAAAACTGTTTTTT. It encodes CASRDTGTNEKLFF.

The V and J genes are TRBV7-9 and TRBJ2-1, with D tentatively TRBD2 (5 bases). This CDR3 region has 16 residues. CDR1 is SEHNR and CDR2 is FQNEAQ in the germline V gene (reference sequence). V lost 5 bases and J lost 9, with 23 bases in between. The CDR3 DNA reads as TGTGCCAGCAGCCGACGGAGTGAGCGGACGCTGGGTGAGCAGTTCTTC. This sequence encodes CASSRRSERTLGEQFF.

The chain couples TRBV5-6 to TRBJ2-7, with 9 bases aligning to TRBD2. Germline V CDR1 and CDR2: SGHDT, YYEEEE. The CDR3 runs 15 residues. The trim removed 4 bases at V and 6 bases at J, leaving 11 bases unmatched. The CDR3 reads CASSPLGTSFSEQYF. The CDR3 DNA reads TGTGCCAGCAGCCCTCTAGGGACTAGCTTTAGCGAGCAGTACTTC.

The chain recombines TRBV6-1 with TRBJ2-5; 8 bases match TRBD2. The J call is doubtful: the DNA matches TRBJ2-7 better. CDR3 length equals 15 residues. The germline V gene encodes CDR1 MNHNS and CDR2 SASEGT. The CDR3 here is CASTPRGGNSYEQYF. In DNA form, the CDR3 reads TGTGCCAGCACTCCCCGGGGGGGGAACTCCTACGAGCAGTACTTC.

The chain joins TRBV28 to TRBJ1-2; no firm D call. The CDR3 has 14 amino acids. The V gene's germline CDR1 is MDHEN and CDR2 SYDVKM. Trimming removed 2 bases at V and 8 bases at J, with 15 bases between. The CDR3 DNA sequence: TGTGCCAGCAGTTTAGTCCCCGGGTCCAACGGCTACACCTTC. Amino acids: CASSLVPGSNGYTF.

J is TRBJ1-1 and V is TRBV15, with TRBD1 matching over 8 bases. Trimming removed 2 bases from V and 6 bases from J; junction bases left unmatched: 2. This CDR3 comprises 13 residues. Germline V gene lookup returns CDR1 LNHNV and CDR2 YYDKDF (reference sequence). The CDR3 sequence: CATSRLTGAEAFF. DNA for the CDR3: TGTGCCACCAGCAGATTGACAGGGGCTGAAGCTTTCTTT.

The CDR3 sequence is CASSLGDRAYQPQHF. CDR3 in DNA: TGTGCCAGCAGCTTAGGGGACAGGGCTTATCAGCCCCAGCATTTT. V usage is TRBV11-2 and J usage is TRBJ1-5, with 9 bases matching TRBD1. Germline V gene data show CDR1 as SGHAT and CDR2 as FQNNGV. The V and J ends lost 1 base and 5 bases, in that order; junction bases with no gene match: 3. The CDR3 has 15 amino acids.

The table lists this clone with a few counts. The chain uses TRBV6-1 and TRBJ2-7; 8 nucleotides agree with TRBD2. The CDR3 has 16 residues. V trimming: 0 bases; J trimming: 6 bases; junction bases outside the gene matches: 10. The germline V gene has CDR1 MNHNS and CDR2 SASEGT. The CDR3 DNA reads as TGTGCCAGCAGTGAAGCGCAGGGGACTAGTCGGGGCGAGCAGTACTTC. It yields the protein CASSEAQGTSRGEQYF.

The chain has TRBV10-2 and TRBJ2-6; 7 positions match TRBD1. The ends lost 7 bases at V and 1 base at J; junction bases unmatched: 10. The germline V gene encodes CDR1 WSHSY and CDR2 SAAADI. CDR3 length: 17 amino acids. The CDR3 is CASNQGQLISGANVLTF. DNA of the CDR3: TGCGCCAGCAACCAGGGACAGCTTATTTCTGGGGCCAACGTCCTGACTTTC.

With regard to this clone: At the DNA level, this CDR3 is encoded by other sequences in the same sample as well. This chain links TRBV27 with TRBJ2-7, with D possibly matching TRBD2 (5 bases). The CDR3 is 14 residues long. Trimming pared 3 bases from V and 2 bases from J, leaving 11 bases between. Germline V gives CDR1 MNHEY, CDR2 SMNVEV (reference sequence). CDR3 in DNA: TGTGCCAGCAGTTTCGGGCGAGGGACCTACGAGCAGTACTTC. The encoded protein is CASSFGRGTYEQYF.

The V call is TRBV19, the J call TRBJ2-2, with a weak D call TRBD2 (5 bases). Germline V gives CDR1 LNHDA, CDR2 SQIVND (reference sequence). Between the trimmed V and J ends, which lost 6 bases and 3 bases, there was a span of 11 bases. The CDR3 covers 14 residues. CDR3: CASRPSGDTGELFF. For the CDR3, the DNA is TGTGCCAGTAGGCCAAGCGGAGACACCGGGGAGCTGTTTTTT.

This sequence joins TRBV6-6 and TRBJ2-5; 7 bases are shared with TRBD2. After removal of 7 bases from V and 4 bases from J, the junction contained 6 bases not matched to a gene. This CDR3 has 13 amino acids. Germline V gene data show CDR1 as MNHNY and CDR2 as SVGAGI (reference sequence). The CDR3 nucleotides read TGTGCCAGCACGCCAGGGAGGGGAGAGACCCAGTACTTC. It is translated as CASTPGRGETQYF.

The J gene is TRBJ1-5, the V gene TRBV15, with TRBD1 as a possible D gene (5 bases). Germline V gives CDR1 LNHNV, CDR2 YYDKDF (reference sequence). Trimming stripped 0 bases from V and 7 bases from J, with 13 bases between. The CDR3 consists of 15 residues. DNA for the CDR3: TGTGCCACCAGCAGAGATGCTCAGGGAGGGCAGCCCCAGCATTTT. Amino acid sequence: CATSRDAQGGQPQHF.

This clone showed up just a few times. The chain links TRBV6-1 to TRBJ2-1; D not resolved. V dropped 0 bases and J dropped 10 bases, with 4 bases sitting between them. Per the germline V gene, CDR1 is MNHNS and CDR2 is SASEGT. This CDR3 spans 11 amino acids. This CDR3 is CASSEAREQFF. The CDR3, as DNA: TGTGCCAGCAGTGAAGCGCGGGAGCAGTTCTTC.

This clone was found once. The CDR3 region is CASSQGRHDRAYEQYF. CDR3 DNA sequence: TGCGCCAGCAGTCAAGGACGCCATGACAGGGCGTACGAGCAGTACTTC. This rearrangement joins TRBV23-1 to TRBJ2-7; 7 bases are shared with TRBD1. TRBV23-1 is known as an ORF, though its function is uncertain. J lost 4 bases, V lost 2 bases, and 11 bases had no gene match. This CDR3 has 16 residues.

The chain has TRBV5-4 and TRBJ2-5; possible D gene TRBD1, 6 bases. Between the trimmed V and J ends, which lost 3 bases and 2 bases, there was a span of 14 bases. The CDR3 contains 15 residues. Per the germline V gene, CDR1 is SGHNT and CDR2 is YYREEE (reference sequence). Here the CDR3 DNA reads TGTGCCAGCAGCTGGACCGGGACAATTCAAGAGACCCAGTACTTC. This translates into CASSWTGTIQETQYF.

This clone was counted between two and nine times. The chain combines TRBV7-9 with TRBJ1-4; no firm D call. V was clipped by 1 base and J by 3 bases, with 9 bases between them. CDR1 is SEHNR, CDR2 FQNEAQ, per germline (reference sequence). The CDR3 sequence is 15 residues long. The CDR3 nucleotides read TGTGCCAGCAGCTTAGAATCGGTTGCTAATGAAAAACTGTTTTTT. Translating gives CASSLESVANEKLFF. Full variable domain (rest looked up from reference TRBV7-9 and TRBJ1-4): DTGVSQNPRHKITKRGQNVTFRCDPISEHNRLYWYRQTLGQGPEFLTYFQNEAQLEKSRLLSDRFSAERPKGSFSTLEIQRTEQGDSAMYLCASSLESVANEKLFFGSGTQLSVL.

This clone was observed a handful of times. This rearrangement joins TRBV7-3 to TRBJ1-5; no firm D call. Per the germline V gene, CDR1 is SGHTA and CDR2 is FQGTGA. Trimming pared 4 bases from V and 2 bases from J, leaving 15 bases between. This CDR3 is 16 amino acids long. Here the CDR3 reads CASSSNYGMGNQPQHF. The CDR3 DNA reads TGTGCCAGCAGCTCCAATTACGGGATGGGCAATCAGCCCCAGCATTTT. The full variable domain, completed using reference TRBV7-3 and TRBJ1-5, is GAGVSQTPSNKVTEKGKYVELRCDPISGHTALYWYRQSLGQGPEFLIYFQGTGAADDSGLPNDRFFAVRPEGSVSTLKIQRTERGDSAVYLCASSSNYGMGNQPQHFGDGTRLSIL.

This clone has more than one count but fewer than ten. This chain uses TRBV16 with TRBJ2-3, with a weak D call TRBD1 (6 bases). The CDR3 consists of 14 residues. Germline V lookup: CDR1 KGHSY, CDR2 FQNENV. V shed 5 bases and J shed 0 bases, with 9 bases lying between them. The CDR3 coding sequence is TGTGCCAGCAGCTCTGGACAGAGCACAGATACGCAGTATTTT. This gives the protein CASSSGQSTDTQYF.